This T cell receptor beta chain was found in a study of a mutant IDH1 vaccine in newly diagnosed glioma. Overall study context: Treatment recipients were approximately 62% male and around 40% female, and their mean age was about 40 years.

A word on this clone: Its matching antigen is unknown.

The time point here: week 47, end of study. It was 300 ug of mutant IDH1 20-mer peptide that made up each vaccine dose, given with topical imiquimod. Study-wide results and limits: A vaccine-induced immune response developed in roughly 93% of the patients.

There are 17 residues in the CDR3. The germline V gene encodes CDR1 SQVTM and CDR2 ANQGSEA. The V end was cut by 5 bases, the J end by 0 bases, with 20 bases between. TCRdb keeps only in-frame clones here, not all; method: immunoSEQ multiplex PCR. In the table there are about 55,000 clones, less than 85% of which are singletons. This receptor was obtained from a woman aged 40 to 50 with glioma. Some clones in this sample may be carry-over from other donors' samples. V usage is TRBV29-1 and J usage is TRBJ1-3, with D maybe TRBD1 (6 bases). Sequencing was performed on PBMCs, taken from a glioma patient whose treatment included an IDH1 peptide vaccine. CDR3: CSVSAGTPTSSGNTIYF. CDR3 nucleotide sequence: TGCAGCGTTTCCGCTGGGACACCTACTAGCTCTGGAAACACCATATATTTT.